One T cell receptor (beta chain) is described in this entry. Its target is not known. This PCR relied on a set of 60 Vbeta primers and 13 Jbeta primers. In the original analysis: Around 10 million shared chains were among about 80 million unique TCR beta chains counted in a later analysis. Data came from immunoSEQ multiplex PCR; TCRdb stores just in-frame clones and leaves some out. From that table come the V and J calls and clone size; the DNA was used to work out D and trimming. The table shows 200,000 to 300,000 clones, with 84% occurring only once. This sample is drawn from a study of cytomegalovirus exposure and HLA in healthy donors. V lost 7 bases to trimming and J lost 0 bases, with 10 bases between them. The CDR3 contains 14 residues. Per germline, CDR1 SNHLY and CDR2 FYNNEI. Study-wide findings and caveats: Several of the most significant clusters appeared linked to common viral pathogens, based on a later analysis. Sequencing probably produced one cluster of sequence variants that were highly shared.

The TCR originated in a woman in her thirties or forties in good health and CMV-seropositive. This chain connects TRBV2 to TRBJ2-1; possibly TRBD1 for D (6 bases). The specimen was PBMCs. CDR3 sequence: CASTPDSSYNEQFF. DNA for the CDR3: TGTGCCAGCACCCCGGACAGCTCCTACAATGAGCAGTTCTTC.